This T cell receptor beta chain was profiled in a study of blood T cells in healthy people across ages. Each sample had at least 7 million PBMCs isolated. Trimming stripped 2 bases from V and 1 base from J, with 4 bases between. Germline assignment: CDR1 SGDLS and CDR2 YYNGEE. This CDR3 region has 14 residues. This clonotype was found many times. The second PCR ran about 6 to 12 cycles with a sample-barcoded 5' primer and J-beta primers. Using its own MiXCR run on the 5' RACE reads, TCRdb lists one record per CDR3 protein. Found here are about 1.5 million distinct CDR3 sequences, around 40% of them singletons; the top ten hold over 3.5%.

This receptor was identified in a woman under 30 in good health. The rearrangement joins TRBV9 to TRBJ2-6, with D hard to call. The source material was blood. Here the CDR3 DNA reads TGTGCCAGCAGCGTTGGTTCTGGGGCCAACGTCCTGACTTTC. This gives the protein CASSVGSGANVLTF.